This is a list of T cell receptor beta chains from one sample in a study of T cells expressing NK-cell markers. TCRdb reanalyzed the 5' RACE reads and collapses them to one entry per CDR3 protein, without DNA. Here the sample table reports approximately 460,000 distinct CDR3 sequences. What was sequenced was blood T cells: a sorted CD56 or NKG2C T cell subset, CD4+ or CD8+ T cells, or bulk PBMC T cells (not recorded which). The receptors were sampled from a woman between 18 and 75 years old in good health. The CDR3 runs from the conserved cysteine through the conserved F or W.

CDR3 length,J gene,V gene,CDR3 protein
16,TRBJ2-1,TRBV5-6,CASSLPGTSGYNEQFF
16,TRBJ2-7,TRBV7-2,CASSTPSGDRSYEQYF
14,TRBJ2-5,TRBV6-5,CASSSDRGRKTQYF
14,TRBJ1-4,TRBV20-1,CSARVFATNEKLFF
15,TRBJ1-2,TRBV19,CASSTRTGGFDGYTF
16,TRBJ2-1,TRBV3-1,CASSTRRLSSYNEQFF
13,TRBJ2-1,TRBV19,CASSIITAYEQFF
15,TRBJ2-1,TRBV9,CASSVAGGGFDEQFF
17,TRBJ2-2,TRBV4-2,CASSPWTGGRNTGELFF
14,TRBJ1-1,TRBV20-1,CSAREGSVNTEAFF
17,TRBJ1-1,TRBV4-1,CASSQEPSTYMNTEAFF
13,TRBJ2-5,TRBV7-2,CASSRQGKETQYF
13,TRBJ1-1,TRBV27,CASYAGLNTEAFF
15,TRBJ2-1,TRBV6-1,CASRTDRGRGNEQFF
14,TRBJ1-5,TRBV5-1,CASSWGSGATPQHF
14,TRBJ2-7,TRBV6-2/TRBV6-3,CASSYGGQPYEQYF
15,TRBJ2-1,TRBV7-2,CASSLGRPIAGEQFF
16,TRBJ2-1,TRBV20-1,CSALTLGTSGRREQFF
14,TRBJ2-1,TRBV18,CASSPQDGSNEQFF
12,TRBJ2-1,TRBV4-3,CASSQDYNEQFF
14,TRBJ2-3,TRBV12-3/TRBV12-4,CASSPGLVRDTQYF
11,TRBJ2-5,TRBV7-8,CASSSEETQYF
15,TRBJ2-5,TRBV12-3/TRBV12-4,CASSLAGGRSETQYF
15,TRBJ2-6,TRBV6-1,CASTPRDSGANVLTF
15,TRBJ1-1,TRBV4-3,CASSQEWTGNTEAFF
15,TRBJ2-6,TRBV12-3/TRBV12-4,CASSPPWRGANVLTF
11,TRBJ2-7,TRBV12-5,CASGLPMGPYF
14,TRBJ2-3,TRBV29-1,CSAVGQGPPDTQYF
14,TRBJ1-4,TRBV30,CAWTPPDRQTVWFF
12,TRBJ2-7,TRBV6-6,CASSTDVYEQYF
15,TRBJ2-7,TRBV20-1,CSARVHGDSSYEQYF
16,TRBJ2-1,TRBV14,CASSFTGAPSYNEQFF
15,TRBJ2-3,TRBV29-1,CSLLGGEGSTDTQYF
15,TRBJ1-4,TRBV7-9,CASSFSTAHNEKLFF
19,TRBJ2-6,TRBV28,CAAGGLGLAGFTGANVLTF
16,TRBJ2-1,TRBV5-1,CASRRSRVRPYNEQFF
15,TRBJ1-6,TRBV30,CAWSVQISYNSPLHF
12,TRBJ2-1,TRBV19,CASSIGFNEQFF
11,TRBJ2-7,TRBV28,CASSSPWEQYF
12,TRBJ2-5,TRBV20-1,CSAAVGLETQYF
12,TRBJ2-1,TRBV2,CASSRDGHEQFF
16,TRBJ2-1,TRBV7-2,CASSLTLAGIYNEQFF
13,TRBJ2-5,TRBV5-4,CASSLFGQETQYF
15,TRBJ2-1,TRBV5-4,CASSGWTSGSNEQFF
17,TRBJ2-2,TRBV7-9,CASSLAGLGLSTGELFF
13,TRBJ1-2,TRBV20-1,CSAPTGMVYGYTF